This TCR beta chain was captured by sequencing in a study of T cell responses to AZD1222 COVID-19 vaccine. Profiling relied on immunoSEQ multiplex PCR, and the TCRdb table lists in-frame clones only, not all of them. The sample holds about 180,000 clones; 85% to 90% are singletons and the top ten take 6.5% to 7%. This clone was observed once. The CDR3 covers 16 residues. The rearrangement joins TRBV21-1 to TRBJ2-3; TRBD2 is taken as the D call from the table, unchecked against the DNA. TRBV21-1 represents a pseudogene. The receptor comes from an adult in good health. Sequencing used peripheral blood, obtained on day 0 of AZD1222 vaccination. CDR3 DNA: TGTGCCAGCACCTCATCACCGGGATTGAGCACAGATACGCAGTATTTT. Residues: CASTSSPGLSTDTQYF.